The T cell receptor (beta chain) described here comes from a study of T-cell memory formation after mild COVID-19. On the study more broadly: The study found TCR clusters largely donor specific.

TCRdb recomputed calls from the 5' RACE reads with MiXCR, one row per CDR3 protein. The repertoire consists of approximately 99,000 distinct CDR3 sequences, with roughly a sixth occurring once and the leading ten covering roughly 6%. This clonotype was recorded many times. From germline, CDR1 is SGHRS and CDR2 YFSETQ. This CDR3 has 13 amino acids. The V gene lost 1 base and the J gene lost 2 bases, with 7 bases spanning the gap. The chain has TRBV5-1 and TRBJ2-7; D ambiguous. The TCR sequence derives from a man aged 18-30 years who had mild COVID-19 (a few samples of this study predate the infection). Cell type and time point are not known. Source material: PBMCs or a T cell subset sorted from them (not recorded which). The CDR3 sequence: CASSLPGTYEQYF. In DNA, the CDR3 is TGCGCCAGCAGCTTGCCAGGAACCTACGAGCAGTACTTC.